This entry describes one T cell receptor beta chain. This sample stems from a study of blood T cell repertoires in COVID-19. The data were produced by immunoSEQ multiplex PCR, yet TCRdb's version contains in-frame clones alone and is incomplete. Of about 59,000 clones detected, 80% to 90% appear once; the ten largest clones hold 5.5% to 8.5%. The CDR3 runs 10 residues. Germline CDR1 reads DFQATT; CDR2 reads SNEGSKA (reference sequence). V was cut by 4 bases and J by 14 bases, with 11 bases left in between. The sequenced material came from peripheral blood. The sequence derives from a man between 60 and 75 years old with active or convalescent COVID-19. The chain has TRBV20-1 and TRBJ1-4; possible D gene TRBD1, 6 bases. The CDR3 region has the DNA TGCAGTGCTACCAGGGGTCTGCTGTTTTTT. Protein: CSATRGLLFF.